These 10 T cell receptor beta chains were all obtained from the same sample, sequenced in a study. TCRdb used MiXCR to reprocess the 5' RACE reads, holding one entry per CDR3 protein. The table has about 8,600 distinct CDR3 sequences, roughly a sixth seen once. The sequenced sample was memory CD4+ T cells sorted from blood. Subset: memory CD4+ T cells, CD4+CD45RO+CD25-. The receptors were gathered from a female donor with breast cancer.

This clonotype is termed medium-sized (0.01 to 0.1%). The chain combines TRBV5-1 with TRBJ2-3; no definite D call. The germline V gene encodes CDR1 SGHRS and CDR2 YFSETQ. V was shortened by 3 bases and J by 2 bases, with 4 bases between the two germline ends. The CDR3 has 12 amino acids. CDR3 bases: TGCGCCAGCAGCTACTACACAGATACGCAGTATTTT. It yields the protein CASSYYTDTQYF.

Sample share makes this clonotype medium-sized. This sequence joins TRBV7-2 and TRBJ2-3, with D perhaps matching TRBD2 (5 bases). Germline assignment: CDR1 SGHTA and CDR2 FQGNSA. The CDR3 extends over 13 amino acids. V was shortened by 3 bases and J by 6 bases, with 10 bases between the two germline ends. CDR3 residues: CASSFGDMDTQYF. CDR3 in DNA: TGTGCCAGCAGCTTCGGGGATATGGATACGCAGTATTTT. Looking up the rest from reference TRBV7-2 and TRBJ2-3 gives the full variable domain: GAGVSQSPSNKVTEKGKDVELRCDPISGHTALYWYRQSLGQGLEFLIYFQGNSAPDKSGLPSDRFSAERTGGSVSTLTIQRTQQEDSAVYLCASSFGDMDTQYFGPGTRLTVL.

This clonotype was found many times. This chain links TRBV7-2 with TRBJ2-5; D gene ambiguous. Germline V gene sequence: CDR1 SGHTA, CDR2 FQGNSA. The V end was cut by 2 bases, the J end by 5 bases, with 3 bases between. This CDR3 spans 11 amino acids. CDR3 DNA: TGTGCCAGCAGCTTACTGGAGACCCAGTACTTC. This sequence encodes CASSLLETQYF.

This chain links TRBV15 with TRBJ2-7; TRBD1 matches at 7 bases. V shed 8 bases and J 3 bases; nucleotides not matched to a gene: 4. Germline V gene sequence: CDR1 LNHNV, CDR2 YYDKDF (reference sequence). CDR3 length equals 12 residues. The CDR3 reads CATSWDSYEQYF. DNA of the CDR3: TGTGCCACCTCCTGGGACAGCTACGAGCAGTACTTC.

V is TRBV27 and J is TRBJ1-6; perhaps TRBD1 as D (6 bases). The V gene lost 7 bases and the J gene lost 7 bases, with 17 bases spanning the gap. The CDR3 runs 15 residues. Germline assignment: CDR1 MNHEY and CDR2 SMNVEV (reference sequence). This CDR3 is CASTPVNRANSPLHF. CDR3 sequence (DNA): TGTGCCAGCACGCCTGTGAACAGGGCCAATTCACCCCTCCACTTT.

The chain couples TRBV7-2 to TRBJ1-3; D is unresolved. The V end lost 3 bases, the J end lost 2 bases, and 11 bases lay between the germline ends. The CDR3 is 15 residues long. Germline V lookup: CDR1 SGHTA, CDR2 FQGNSA. The CDR3 region has the DNA TGTGCCAGCAGCTTGGGTCGGATAACTGGAAACACCATATATTTT. Translating it yields CASSLGRITGNTIYF. The whole variable domain, remainder taken from reference TRBV7-2 and TRBJ1-3, is GAGVSQSPSNKVTEKGKDVELRCDPISGHTALYWYRQSLGQGLEFLIYFQGNSAPDKSGLPSDRFSAERTGGSVSTLTIQRTQQEDSAVYLCASSLGRITGNTIYFGEGSWLTVV.

Comments on this clonotype: Since a much larger clone is just one base distant, this may be a read error. The chain recombines TRBV7-2 with TRBJ2-2; 9 nucleotides agree with TRBD1. The CDR3 length is 15 residues. CDR1 SGHTA and CDR2 FQGNSA come from the germline V gene. DNA of the CDR3: TGTGTCAGCAGCCAGGACAGGGGTGGGTCCGGGGAGCTGTTTTTT. As protein: CVSSQDRGGSGELFF.

For this clonotype: Here the CDR3 omits its conserved ending phenylalanine or tryptophan, so a read error is the likely source. The rearrangement links TRBV6-5 to TRBJ2-5, with 7 bases that match TRBD1. Per the germline V gene, CDR1 is MNHEY and CDR2 is SVGAGI. CDR3 length: 16 amino acids. Unmatched junction bases numbered 12, after V lost 3 bases and J lost 5 bases. CDR3 sequence: CASSYSLTGFEETQYL. The CDR3, as DNA: TGTGCCAGCAGTTATAGCCTGACAGGGTTTGAGGAGACCCAGTACCTC.

By frequency in the sample, this clonotype is medium-sized. This chain uses TRBV7-2 with TRBJ2-3, with D unclear. The CDR3 is made up of 12 amino acids. The germline V and J ends were trimmed by 1 base and 9 bases, with 8 bases remaining between them. The germline V gene encodes CDR1 SGHTA and CDR2 FQGNSA. CDR3 loop: CASSLGRITQYF. The CDR3 DNA reads TGTGCCAGCAGCTTAGGCAGGATCACGCAGTATTTT.

This clonotype came up many times. The chain couples TRBV6-1 to TRBJ1-1; D call uncertain. This CDR3 is built from 14 residues. Germline values: CDR1 MNHNS, CDR2 SASEGT. V lost 2 bases and J lost 7, with 14 bases in between. Here the CDR3 DNA reads TGTGCCAGCAGTGAATCGAACAGCTACAATGAAGCTTTCTTT. Encoded protein: CASSESNSYNEAFF.